The next 2 T cell receptor beta chains were all read from a single sample in a study of T cells in placental villitis. Sequencing used immunoSEQ v4. Repertoires were generated with immunoSEQ multiplex PCR, while TCRdb's copy carries only in-frame clones and drops some. The table has 6,300 or so clones, just under 80% seen once; the top ten hold around 8.6%. Sequenced sample: placental tissue containing maternal and fetal cells. The receptors originated from a human patient with infectious villitis; the placental T cells may come from both mother and fetus.

This chain uses TRBV6-5 with TRBJ1-5; perhaps TRBD1 as D (5 bases). V lost 9 bases and J 4 bases, leaving 16 bases between the germline ends. This CDR3 has 14 amino acids. The germline V gene encodes CDR1 MNHEY and CDR2 SVGAGI. This CDR3 is CASSFGHTNQPQHF. The CDR3 region has the DNA TGTGCCAGTTCCTTTGGACACACAAATCAGCCCCAGCATTTT.

V and J are TRBV6-5 and TRBJ1-2; D is perhaps TRBD1 (6 bases). With 1 base removed from V and 4 bases from J, the gap between germline ends came to 16 bases. The germline CDR1 and CDR2 sequences are MNHEY and SVGAGI. The CDR3 runs 16 residues. The CDR3 here is CASSYYRTADGYGYTF. For the CDR3, the DNA is TGTGCCAGCAGTTACTATCGGACAGCCGACGGCTATGGCTACACCTTC.